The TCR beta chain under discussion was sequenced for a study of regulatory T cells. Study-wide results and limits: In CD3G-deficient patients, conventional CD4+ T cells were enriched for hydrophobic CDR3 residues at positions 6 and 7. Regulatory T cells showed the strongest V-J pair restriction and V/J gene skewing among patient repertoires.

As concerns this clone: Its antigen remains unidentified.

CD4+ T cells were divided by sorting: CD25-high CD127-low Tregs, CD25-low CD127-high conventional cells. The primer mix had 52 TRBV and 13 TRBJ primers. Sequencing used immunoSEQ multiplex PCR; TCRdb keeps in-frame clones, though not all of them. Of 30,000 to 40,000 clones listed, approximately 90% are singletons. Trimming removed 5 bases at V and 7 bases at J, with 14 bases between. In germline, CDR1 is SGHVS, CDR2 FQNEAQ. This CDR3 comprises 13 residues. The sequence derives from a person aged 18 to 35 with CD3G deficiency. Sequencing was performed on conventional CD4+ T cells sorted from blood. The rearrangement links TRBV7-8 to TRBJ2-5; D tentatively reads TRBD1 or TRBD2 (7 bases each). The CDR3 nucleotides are TGTGCCAGCAGCCCAGACAGGGAGGGGACCCAGTACTTC. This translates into CASSPDREGTQYF.